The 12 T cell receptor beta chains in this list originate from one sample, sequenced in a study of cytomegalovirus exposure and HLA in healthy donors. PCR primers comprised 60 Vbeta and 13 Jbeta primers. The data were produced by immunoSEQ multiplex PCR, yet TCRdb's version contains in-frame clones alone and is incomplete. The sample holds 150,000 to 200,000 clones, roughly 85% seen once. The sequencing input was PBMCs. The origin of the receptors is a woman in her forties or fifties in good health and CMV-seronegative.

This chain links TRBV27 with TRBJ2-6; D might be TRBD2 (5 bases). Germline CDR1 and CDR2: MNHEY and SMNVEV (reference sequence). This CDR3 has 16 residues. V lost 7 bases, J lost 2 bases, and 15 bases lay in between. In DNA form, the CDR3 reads TGTGCCAGCATGAAATCCCAGCGGACTGGGGCCAACGTCCTGACTTTC. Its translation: CASMKSQRTGANVLTF.

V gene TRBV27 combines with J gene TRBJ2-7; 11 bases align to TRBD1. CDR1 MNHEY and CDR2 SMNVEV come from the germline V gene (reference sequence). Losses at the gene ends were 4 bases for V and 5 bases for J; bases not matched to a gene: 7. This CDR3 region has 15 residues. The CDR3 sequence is CASSSLRDRGNEQYF. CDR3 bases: TGTGCCAGCAGTTCTCTCCGGGACAGGGGGAACGAGCAGTACTTC.

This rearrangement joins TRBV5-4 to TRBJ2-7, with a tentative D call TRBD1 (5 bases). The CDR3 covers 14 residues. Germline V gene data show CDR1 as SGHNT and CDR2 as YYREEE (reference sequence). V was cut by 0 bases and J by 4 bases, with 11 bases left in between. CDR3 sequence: CASSLEQESYEQYF. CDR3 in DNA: TGTGCCAGCAGCTTGGAACAGGAATCTTACGAGCAGTACTTC.

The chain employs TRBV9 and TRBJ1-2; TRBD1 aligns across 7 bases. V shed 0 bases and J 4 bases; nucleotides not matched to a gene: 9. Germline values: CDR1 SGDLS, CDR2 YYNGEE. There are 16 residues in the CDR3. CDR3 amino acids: CASSVVGTAFTYGYTF. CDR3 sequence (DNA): TGTGCCAGCAGCGTAGTTGGGACAGCCTTTACCTATGGCTACACCTTC.

This CDR3 is CASSPPGLQGGGGIQYF. In nucleotides, the CDR3 is TGTGCCAGCTCACCCCCCGGTTTGCAGGGGGGTGGCGGCATTCAGTACTTC. The chain couples TRBV18 to TRBJ2-4; perhaps TRBD1 as D (7 bases). Between the trimmed V and J ends, which lost 3 bases and 9 bases, there was a span of 24 bases. The CDR3 is 17 residues long. The germline V gene has CDR1 KGHSH and CDR2 LQKENI. Variable domain in full (rest from reference TRBV18 and TRBJ2-4): NAGVMQNPRHLVRRRGQEARLRCSPMKGHSHVYWYRQLPEEGLKFMVYLQKENIIDESGMPKERFSAEFPKEGPSILRIQQVVRGDSAAYFCASSPPGLQGGGGIQYFGAGTRLSVL.

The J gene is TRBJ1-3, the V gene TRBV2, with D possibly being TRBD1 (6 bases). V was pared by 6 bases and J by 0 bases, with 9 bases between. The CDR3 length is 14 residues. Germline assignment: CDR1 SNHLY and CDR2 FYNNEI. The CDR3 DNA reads TGTGCCAGCAGAACAGGGAACTCTGGAAACACCATATATTTT. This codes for CASRTGNSGNTIYF.

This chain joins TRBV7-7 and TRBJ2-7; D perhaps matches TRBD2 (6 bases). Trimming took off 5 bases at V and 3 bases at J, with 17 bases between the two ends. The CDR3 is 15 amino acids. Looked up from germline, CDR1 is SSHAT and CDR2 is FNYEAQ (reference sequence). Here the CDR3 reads CASSPQSGFSYEQYF. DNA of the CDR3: TGTGCCAGCAGCCCACAGAGCGGGTTTAGCTACGAGCAGTACTTC.

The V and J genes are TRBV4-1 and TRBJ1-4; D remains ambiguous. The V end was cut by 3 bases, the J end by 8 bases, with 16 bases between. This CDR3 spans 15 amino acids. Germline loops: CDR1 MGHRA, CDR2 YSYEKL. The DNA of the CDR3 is TGCGCCAGCAGCCAGTTATTAGCACCGGGAGAAAAACTGTTTTTT. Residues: CASSQLLAPGEKLFF.

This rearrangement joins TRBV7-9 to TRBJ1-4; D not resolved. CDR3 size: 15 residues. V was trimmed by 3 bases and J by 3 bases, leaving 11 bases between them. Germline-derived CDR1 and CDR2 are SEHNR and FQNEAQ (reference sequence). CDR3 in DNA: TGTGCCAGCAGCTTGGTTGCGAGATCTAATGAAAAACTGTTTTTT. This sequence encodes CASSLVARSNEKLFF.

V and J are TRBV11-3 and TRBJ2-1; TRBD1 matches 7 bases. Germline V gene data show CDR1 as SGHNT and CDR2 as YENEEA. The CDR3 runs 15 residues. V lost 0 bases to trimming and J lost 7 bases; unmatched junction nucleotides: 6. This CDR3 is CASSLDSSRGNEQFF. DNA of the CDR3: TGTGCCAGCAGCTTAGATTCCTCCAGGGGGAATGAGCAGTTCTTC.

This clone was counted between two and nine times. The DNA of the CDR3 is TGTGCCATCAGGGAACAGGGGGCGAACACTGAAGCTTTCTTT. Protein sequence: CAIREQGANTEAFF. The gene calls are TRBV10-3 and TRBJ1-1; 9 positions agree with TRBD1. The CDR3 covers 14 residues. V was pared by 6 bases and J by 1 base, with 3 bases of the junction left unmatched. Per germline, CDR1 ENHRY and CDR2 SYGVKD.

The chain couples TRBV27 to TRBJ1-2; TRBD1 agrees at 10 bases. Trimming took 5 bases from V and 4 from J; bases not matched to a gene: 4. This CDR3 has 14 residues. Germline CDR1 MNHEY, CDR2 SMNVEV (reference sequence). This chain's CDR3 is CASSLTGGAYGYTF. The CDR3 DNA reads TGTGCCAGCAGTCTGACAGGGGGCGCCTATGGCTACACCTTC.